These 5 T cell receptor beta chains share one sample of origin, sequenced in a study of cytomegalovirus exposure and HLA in healthy donors. PCR was performed using 60 Vbeta and 13 Jbeta primers. The repertoire was sequenced with immunoSEQ multiplex PCR; TCRdb's copy has only in-frame clones and lacks some. This sample carries 170,000 or so clones, more than 60% of them seen once, and the ten largest clones take approximately 1.5%. The sample consisted of PBMCs. These receptors all come from a woman in her 30s in good health and CMV-seronegative.

CDR3 bases: TGTGCCAGCAGTGTAACAGGGACCACCGGGGAGCTGTTTTTT. Amino acid sequence: CASSVTGTTGELFF. The chain employs TRBV6-1 and TRBJ2-2, with D perhaps TRBD1 (6 bases). Germline V gives CDR1 MNHNS, CDR2 SASEGT. The CDR3 consists of 14 residues. V lost 4 bases to trimming and J lost 4 bases, with 10 bases between them.

The chain links TRBV18 to TRBJ2-7, with D unresolved. Germline V lookup: CDR1 KGHSH, CDR2 LQKENI. The V and J ends lost 3 bases and 4 bases respectively, with 7 bases between them. The CDR3 runs 12 residues. The CDR3 nucleotides read TGTGCCAGCTCACCGGGCCGATACGAGCAGTACTTC. Translated: CASSPGRYEQYF.

This sequence joins TRBV7-3 and TRBJ2-7; TRBD2 matches at 8 bases. From germline, CDR1 is SGHTA and CDR2 FQGTGA. This CDR3 region has 13 residues. With 5 bases clipped from V and 4 bases from J, the junction kept 4 bases outside the gene matches. The CDR3 sequence is CASSPGGGYEQYF. The CDR3 bases are TGTGCCAGCAGCCCCGGGGGGGGATACGAGCAGTACTTC.

This chain uses TRBV5-1 with TRBJ1-1; D possibly corresponds to TRBD1 (5 bases). Trimming stripped 0 bases from V and 5 bases from J, with 8 bases between. Germline CDR1 SGHRS, CDR2 YFSETQ. The CDR3 extends over 13 amino acids. CDR3 loop: CASSLVQGTEAFF. The DNA of the CDR3 is TGCGCCAGCAGCTTGGTGCAGGGTACTGAAGCTTTCTTT.

The chain joins TRBV5-1 to TRBJ2-1, with D possibly matching TRBD1 (8 bases). The CDR3 sequence is 15 residues long. CDR1 is SGHRS and CDR2 is YFSETQ in the germline V gene. V lost 6 bases and J 6 bases, leaving 19 bases between the germline ends. In DNA, the CDR3 is TGCGCCAGCACTGCAGGACAGGGACTACTCAATGAGCAGTTCTTC. Its translation is CASTAGQGLLNEQFF.